The 16 T cell receptor beta chains presented below share a single source sample, sequenced in a study of T cells in Graves' hyperthyroidism and ophthalmopathy. Using RNA transcripts as the source, TCR beta CDR3 regions were amplified. HTBI primers were used for first-round RT-PCR of the TCR CDR3. TCRdb called the multiplex PCR reads again in MiXCR, with one record for every CDR3 protein. In the table there are fewer than 650,000 distinct CDR3 sequences, around 14% of which are singletons. The sample consisted of blood. The receptors were gathered from a woman younger than 35 with Graves' ophthalmopathy.

This clonotype has ten or more counts. The genes are TRBV2 and TRBJ2-1; 8 positions agree with TRBD2. The trim removed 4 bases at V and 7 bases at J, leaving 12 bases unmatched. The CDR3 is 16 residues long. The germline gives CDR1 SNHLY, CDR2 FYNNEI. Here the CDR3 reads CASSVGGASGRNEQFF. The CDR3 bases are TGTGCCAGCAGTGTCGGGGGGGCCAGCGGGAGAAATGAGCAGTTCTTC.

There are many counts of this clonotype. The V call is TRBV2, the J call TRBJ1-1; 8 bases are a match to TRBD1. This CDR3 is 15 amino acids long. Germline V gene lookup returns CDR1 SNHLY and CDR2 FYNNEI. J gave up 1 base and V 6 bases, and 7 bases lay outside the gene matches. CDR3 residues: CASSPGTGKNTEAFF. CDR3 DNA sequence: TGTGCCAGCAGCCCCGGGACAGGCAAGAACACTGAAGCTTTCTTT.

The sample holds many counts of this clonotype. This chain links TRBV29-1 with TRBJ2-6; D is ambiguous. V lost 4 bases to trimming and J lost 1 base, with 5 bases between them. In germline, CDR1 is SQVTM, CDR2 ANQGSEA. The CDR3 is 13 residues long. DNA for the CDR3: TGCAGCGTTGTTCGGTCTGGGGCCAACGTCCTGACTTTC. Translation: CSVVRSGANVLTF.

The chain carries TRBV20-1 and TRBJ2-1; possible D gene TRBD2, 5 bases. The CDR3 consists of 14 residues. Germline V gene data show CDR1 as DFQATT and CDR2 as SNEGSKA (reference sequence). Trimming removed 6 bases at V and 1 base at J, with 13 bases between. CDR3 coding DNA: TGCAGTGCCCCCGAGCGCGGGTCCTACAATGAGCAGTTCTTC. Translated, it gives CSAPERGSYNEQFF.

This clonotype has only a few counts. The V call is TRBV20-1, the J call TRBJ1-2; no clear D gene. The CDR3 contains 14 residues. Germline lookup yields CDR1 DFQATT and CDR2 SNEGSKA (reference sequence). V lost 3 bases and J 1 base, leaving 12 bases between the germline ends. CDR3 nucleotide sequence: TGCAGTGCTAGTCACCCAGGCGATAACTATGGCTACACCTTC. Amino acid sequence: CSASHPGDNYGYTF.

In its sample, this clonotype was seen once. The chain has TRBV7-8 and TRBJ2-2, with 8 nucleotides matching TRBD1. J lost 4 bases, V lost 0 bases, and 10 bases had no gene match. The CDR3 has 18 amino acids. Germline assignment: CDR1 SGHVS and CDR2 FQNEAQ. The CDR3, as DNA: TGTGCCAGCAGCTTAGCGAGGCGGCAGGGGGCGCGCACCGGGGAGCTGTTTTTT. Translation: CASSLARRQGARTGELFF.

Only a few counts were recorded for this clonotype. This chain joins TRBV20-1 and TRBJ1-6; 10 bases are shared with TRBD1. The CDR3 has 15 amino acids. J lost 9 bases, V lost 6 bases, and 11 bases had no gene match. The germline V gene encodes CDR1 DFQATT and CDR2 SNEGSKA (reference sequence). CDR3 nucleotides: TGCAGTGCCGCTACGGACAGGGGGTATGGTTCACCCCTCCACTTT. It encodes CSAATDRGYGSPLHF.

Points on this clonotype: A read error is possible here, since a much larger clone lies one base away. V usage is TRBV28 and J usage is TRBJ2-3; 9 nucleotides match TRBD2. Germline loops: CDR1 MDHEN, CDR2 SYDVKM. Trimming cost V 5 bases and J 2 bases; bases outside gene matches: 11. CDR3 length: 17 residues. The DNA for the CDR3 is TGTGCCAGCAGTGAGCGAAGACTAGCGGATTACACAGATACGCAGTATTTT. Amino acids: CASSERRLADYTDTQYF.

This clonotype was seen at least ten times. V usage is TRBV18 and J usage is TRBJ2-3, with TRBD2 matching 10 bases. The CDR3 is 16 residues long. With V trimmed by 1 base and J by 6 bases, 7 bases remained unmatched. Per germline, CDR1 KGHSH and CDR2 LQKENI. CDR3 DNA sequence: TGTGCCAGCTCACCACTAGCGGGAGGCCCGGGGGATACGCAGTATTTT. Protein product: CASSPLAGGPGDTQYF.

This clonotype was picked up many times. The chain carries TRBV7-2 and TRBJ2-1; D gene uncertain. This CDR3 comprises 15 residues. CDR1 is SGHTA and CDR2 is FQGNSA in the germline V gene. The ends were cut back, 5 bases at V and 0 bases at J, with 11 bases in the middle. CDR3 in DNA: TGTGCCAGCAGCCTTTCTGAGAGCTCCTACAATGAGCAGTTCTTC. This sequence encodes CASSLSESSYNEQFF.

This clonotype was counted many times. In nucleotides, the CDR3 is TGTGCCAGCAGCTCCACTAGCGGGACCCAAGAGACCCAGTACTTC. Encoded protein: CASSSTSGTQETQYF. The rearrangement joins TRBV7-9 to TRBJ2-5, with 10 bases that match TRBD2. With V trimmed by 4 bases and J by 1 base, 3 bases remained unmatched. The length of the CDR3 is 15 residues. CDR1 SEHNR and CDR2 FQNEAQ come from the germline V gene (reference sequence).

This clonotype was observed many times. CDR3 DNA sequence: TGCAGTGCTAGAGTCCGGGAGCAGTTCCCCTACAATGAGCAGTTCTTC. Translating gives CSARVREQFPYNEQFF. The chain links TRBV20-1 to TRBJ2-1, with a possible D match to TRBD2 (6 bases). V was shortened by 1 base and J by 2 bases, with 15 bases between the two germline ends. This CDR3 comprises 16 residues. Per germline, CDR1 DFQATT and CDR2 SNEGSKA (reference sequence).

This clonotype was seen many times. The V gene is TRBV5-1, the J gene TRBJ1-4; 7 nucleotides match TRBD1. The germline V gene encodes CDR1 SGHRS and CDR2 YFSETQ. This CDR3 has 13 residues. The V segment lost 4 bases and the J segment 7 bases; nucleotides outside the gene matches: 4. CDR3 residues: CASSPNRGEKLFF. In DNA, the CDR3 is TGCGCCAGCAGCCCCAACAGGGGTGAAAAACTGTTTTTT.

This clonotype was seen repeatedly, ten times or more. The chain links TRBV7-9 to TRBJ2-7; 10 nucleotides align to TRBD1. Germline assignment: CDR1 SEHNR and CDR2 FQNEAQ (reference sequence). This CDR3 spans 16 amino acids. With V trimmed by 4 bases and J by 5 bases, 11 bases remained unmatched. Here the CDR3 DNA reads TGTGCCAGCAGCTCGACCCCGGGACAGGGGACCCACGAGCAGTACTTC. Its translation: CASSSTPGQGTHEQYF.

This clonotype has at least ten counts. V is TRBV30 and J is TRBJ2-5, with D perhaps given as TRBD1 or TRBD2 (6 bases each). The CDR3 loop spans 14 amino acids. Germline lookup yields CDR1 GTSNPN and CDR2 SVGIG (reference sequence). V lost 0 bases to trimming and J lost 4 bases, with 12 bases between them. The CDR3 coding sequence is TGTGCCTGGAGTGTAATCAGGGGAGGAGAGACCCAGTACTTC. Its protein product is CAWSVIRGGETQYF. Supplemented by reference TRBV30 and TRBJ2-5, the full variable domain reads SQTIHQWPATLVQPVGSPLSLECTVEGTSNPNLYWYRQAAGRGLQLLFYSVGIGQISSEVPQNLSASRPQDRQFILSSKKLLLSDSGFYLCAWSVIRGGETQYFGPGTRLLVL.

In this sample, this clonotype turned up a few times. The chain recombines TRBV19 with TRBJ2-5, with 9 bases matching TRBD2. The junction had 10 bases not matched to a gene; V was cut back by 2 bases and J by 3 bases. The CDR3 has 17 residues. From germline, CDR1 is LNHDA and CDR2 SQIVND (reference sequence). CDR3 amino acids: CASSIRPGSGSKETQYF. The CDR3, as DNA: TGTGCCAGTAGTATACGGCCTGGTAGCGGGAGCAAAGAGACCCAGTACTTC.